The clone carrying this T cell receptor beta chain was detected a few times. What it binds is not known. Here immunoSEQ multiplex PCR was the method, and the copy in TCRdb shows in-frame clones only, minus some. The data hold tens of thousands of clones, with 68% observed a single time. This record comes from a study of CD4 T cells in relation to SARS-CoV-2 and coronaviruses. Before the COVID-19 pandemic, during about 2010-2018, CD4+ T cells were taken from unexposed donors. Isolation of CD4+ T cells took place after approximately 11 days in culture. The CDR3 has 16 residues. Trimming left V 0 bases short and J 3 bases short, with 15 bases between. CDR1 and CDR2 (germline): LGHDT, YNNKEL (reference sequence).

The sequence was collected from a human donor in good health. The genes are TRBV3-1 (or the pseudogene TRBV3-2) and TRBJ2-7, with D unresolved. Sequencing used CD4+ T cells from PBMCs, cultured in vitro. The CDR3 nucleotides read TGTGCCAGCAGCCAAGATGTGGGTCGCAAATTCTACGAGCAGTACTTC. This codes for CASSQDVGRKFYEQYF.